Each of the 30 T cell receptor beta chains below was sequenced from the same sample in a study of T cells in women clearing cervical HPV infection. The repertoire was sequenced with immunoSEQ multiplex PCR; TCRdb's copy has only in-frame clones and lacks some. Its clone listing holds about 26,000 clones. Source material: blood buffy coat. The receptor source for this set is a woman aged 18 to 69 with a cervical HPV16 infection that either progressed to CIN3+ or cleared (not recorded which).

About this clone: The read terminates 3 residues ahead of where the CDR3 ends, so the germline J gene completes it. This chain connects TRBV6-2 or TRBV6-3 to TRBJ2-2, with no clear D. Trimming left V 6 bases short and J 0 bases short, with 5 bases between. The CDR3 is made up of 13 amino acids. Germline lookup yields CDR1 MNHEY and CDR2 SVGEGT. CDR3 amino acids: CASSPANTGELFF. The DNA read from the CDR3 is TGTGCCAGCAGCCCAGCGAACACCGGGGAG.

Turning to this clone: The missing CDR3 end, 3 residues past where the read stops, is filled in from the germline J gene. The rearrangement links TRBV7-9 to TRBJ1-4, with 8 bases that match TRBD1. CDR1 is SEHNR and CDR2 is FQNEAQ in the germline V gene (reference sequence). This CDR3 has 14 amino acids. Germline trimming cut 5 bases from V and 6 bases from J; bases unmatched to any gene: 5. The DNA read from the CDR3 is TGTGCCAGCAGCCCGACAGGGGTTGATGAAAAA. Protein product: CASSPTGVDEK. The whole CDR3 protein reads CASSPTGVDEKLFF.

The covered CDR3 bases are TGTGCCAGCAGTTATCAGGGTTCCTACGAG. It encodes CASSYQGSYE. The whole CDR3 protein is CASSYQGSYEQYF. The gene calls are TRBV27 and TRBJ2-7; D is possibly TRBD1 (5 bases). The missing CDR3 end, 3 residues past where the read stops, is filled in from the germline J gene. Per the germline V gene, CDR1 is MNHEY and CDR2 is SMNVEV (reference sequence). This CDR3 has 13 residues. V dropped 4 bases and J dropped 1 base, with 8 bases sitting between them.

Turning to this clone: The read gets to within 3 residues of the CDR3 end, and the germline J gene fills in the rest. The genes are TRBV30 and TRBJ2-7, with 7 bases matching TRBD2. The CDR3 has 11 residues. The germline CDR1 and CDR2 sequences are GTSNPN and SVGIG (reference sequence). Trimming cost V 7 bases and J 5 bases; bases outside gene matches: 5. The CDR3 reads CASTAGNEQYF. The part of the CDR3 DNA that was read is TGTGCCTCTACAGCGGGGAACGAG.

Notes on this clone: The read is 3 residues too short to cover the CDR3 end, so that end is filled in from the germline J gene. The chain has TRBV7-2 and TRBJ1-2, with D tentatively TRBD1 (5 bases). The CDR3 runs to 14 residues. Germline values: CDR1 SGHTA, CDR2 FQGNSA. Incomplete CDR3 DNA: TGTGCCAGCAGCTTAGCGGGAGGGGCCTACGAC. It yields the protein CASSLAGGAYD. The whole CDR3 is CASSLAGGAYDYTF.

About this clone: The read stops 3 residues short of the end of the CDR3; the missing end is completed from the germline J gene. J is TRBJ1-4 and V is TRBV20-1, with D perhaps TRBD1 (5 bases). Germline V gives CDR1 DFQATT, CDR2 SNEGSKA (reference sequence). The CDR3 is 16 residues long. The part of the CDR3 DNA that was read is TGCAGTGCTAGCCTCACACGTCAGAGAGGGGCCAACGTA. Protein product: CSASLTRQRGANV. The complete CDR3 sequence is CSASLTRQRGANVLFF.

For this clone: Read coverage stops 3 residues before the CDR3 terminus; the germline J gene supplies the remainder. This rearrangement joins TRBV19 to TRBJ1-5; 9 bases agree with TRBD1. The germline V gene encodes CDR1 LNHDA and CDR2 SQIVND (reference sequence). V lost 5 bases, J lost 7 bases, and 12 bases stayed unmatched. The length of the CDR3 is 16 residues. Incomplete CDR3 DNA: TGTGCCAGTAGTGTTAAACGGGGGGACAGGGACCAGCCC. As protein: CASSVKRGDRDQP. The whole CDR3 protein is CASSVKRGDRDQPQHF. The complete variable domain, with remaining parts taken from reference TRBV19 and TRBJ1-5, reads DGGITQSPKYLFRKEGQNVTLSCEQNLNHDAMYWYRQDPGQGLRLIYYSQIVNDFQKGDIAEGYSVSREKKESFPLTVTSAQKNPTAFYLCASSVKRGDRDQPQHFGDGTRLSIL.

A word on this clone: The CDR3 goes on 3 residues after the read ends, and that part is filled in from the germline J gene. V is TRBV29-1 and J is TRBJ1-1; D is ambiguous. The V gene lost 5 bases and the J gene lost 5 bases, with 12 bases spanning the gap. The germline V gene encodes CDR1 SQVTM and CDR2 ANQGSEA. There are 12 residues in the CDR3. CDR3 in amino acids: CSVWRVGTEAFF. Incomplete CDR3 DNA: TGCAGCGTTTGGAGGGTTGGAACTGAA.

Regarding this clone: One end of the junction fails to match germline, which may point to a read error. The read terminates 3 residues before the CDR3 end, so the remaining end is supplied by the germline J gene. This chain uses TRBV5-1 with TRBJ1-1, with a tentative D call TRBD1 (6 bases). Germline CDR1 SGHRS, CDR2 YFSETQ. The CDR3 loop spans 14 amino acids. The CDR3 bases that were read are TGCGCCAGCAGCTTATCTCTGGGGGACACTGAG. Amino acids: CASSLSLGDTE. The entire CDR3 protein is CASSLSLGDTEAFF.

For this clone: The missing CDR3 end, 3 residues past where the read stops, is filled in from the germline J gene. V gene TRBV20-1 combines with J gene TRBJ1-1, with TRBD1 as a possible D gene (5 bases). The ends were cut back, 3 bases at V and 4 bases at J, with 12 bases in the middle. CDR1 DFQATT and CDR2 SNEGSKA come from the germline V gene (reference sequence). This CDR3 spans 13 amino acids. CDR3 sequence: CSARSGLITEAFF. The CDR3 DNA, read in part, is TGCAGTGCTAGGTCGGGACTGATCACTGAA.

CDR3 sequence: CASSVGARTDTQYF. The DNA read from the CDR3 is TGTGCCAGCAGTGTGGGGGCACGCACAGATACG. This chain joins TRBV9 and TRBJ2-3, with D perhaps TRBD1 (6 bases). The read terminates 3 residues ahead of where the CDR3 ends, so the germline J gene completes it. Germline V gives CDR1 SGDLS, CDR2 YYNGEE. V dropped 5 bases and J dropped 1 base, with 11 bases sitting between them. The CDR3 is 14 amino acids.

To note about this clone: The sequenced fragment ends 3 residues before the CDR3 boundary, so the rest is inferred from the germline J gene. V and J are TRBV10-3 and TRBJ2-4; 10 bases align to TRBD1. CDR3 size: 19 residues. Germline loops: CDR1 ENHRY, CDR2 SYGVKD. The sequenced part of the CDR3 DNA is TGTGCCATCAGACCCGGGACAGGGGTTACCAAGGCCCCCCAAGAGACT. The encoded protein is CAIRPGTGVTKAPQET. The full CDR3 sequence reads CAIRPGTGVTKAPQETQYF.

With respect to this clone: The CDR3 end falls 3 residues outside the read, so it is completed with the germline J gene. The gene calls are TRBV7-6 and TRBJ2-4; 9 bases match TRBD1. Germline CDR1 and CDR2: SGHVS and FNYEAQ. The CDR3 runs to 13 residues. The CDR3 DNA, read in part, is TGTGCCAGCAGCCACGGACAGGGGTATGGT. It codes for CASSHGQGYG. The whole CDR3 sequence is CASSHGQGYGQYF.

The CDR3 DNA, read in part, is TGTGCCAGCAGCTTAGCGGTTTCTAACTATGGC. Translating gives CASSLAVSNYG. The complete CDR3 sequence is CASSLAVSNYGYTF. The chain employs TRBV5-4 and TRBJ1-2; the D is unclear. The read ends 3 residues early relative to the CDR3; the germline J gene fills the gap. Germline V CDR1 and CDR2: SGHNT, YYREEE (reference sequence). Trimming shortened V by 2 bases and J by 0 bases, and 8 bases separated the two germline ends. The CDR3 contains 14 residues.

Worth noting for this clone: The observed sequence ends 3 residues before the CDR3 terminus, with the missing tail filled in from the germline J gene. The chain uses TRBV19 and TRBJ1-2; 7 bases are a match to TRBD1. The CDR3 spans 13 residues. V shed 10 bases and J 4 bases; nucleotides not matched to a gene: 9. Germline CDR1 reads LNHDA; CDR2 reads SQIVND (reference sequence). The CDR3 spells CATSTGMIYGYTF. The DNA read from the CDR3 is TGTGCCACCTCGACAGGGATGATCTATGGC.

Of note for this clone: Read coverage stops 3 residues before the CDR3 terminus; the germline J gene supplies the remainder. V is TRBV27 and J is TRBJ2-5; TRBD1 is a possible D gene (6 bases). From germline, CDR1 is MNHEY and CDR2 SMNVEV (reference sequence). CDR3 length: 13 amino acids. Trimming cost V 1 base and J 4 bases, with 7 bases left between them. The CDR3 region is CASSLFRGETQYF. CDR3 bases read: TGTGCCAGCAGTTTATTCAGGGGAGAGACC.

Notes on this clone: The read halts 3 residues ahead of the CDR3 end, with the missing end drawn from the germline J gene. The chain combines TRBV7-9 with TRBJ2-5; D is unresolved. This CDR3 spans 12 amino acids. The V end was cut by 3 bases, the J end by 5 bases, with 7 bases between. Per germline, CDR1 SEHNR and CDR2 FQNEAQ (reference sequence). The CDR3 bases that were read are TGTGCCAGCAGCTTCTTCCCGGAGACC. Its translation: CASSFFPET. The full CDR3 is CASSFFPETQYF.

As concerns this clone: The sequenced fragment ends 3 residues before the CDR3 boundary, so the rest is inferred from the germline J gene. The chain employs TRBV20-1 and TRBJ2-5, with 7 positions matching TRBD1. This CDR3 is built from 12 residues. Looked up from germline, CDR1 is DFQATT and CDR2 is SNEGSKA (reference sequence). J lost 2 bases, V lost 7 bases, and 4 bases had no gene match. Incomplete CDR3 DNA: TGCAGTGTCAGCAGGGGGCAAGAGACC. It translates to CSVSRGQET. In full, the CDR3 is CSVSRGQETQYF.

Comment on this clone: Read data end 3 residues before the CDR3 end; the end is taken from the germline J gene. This chain joins TRBV11-2 and TRBJ1-2; TRBD1 is a possible D gene (6 bases). Germline V CDR1 and CDR2: SGHAT, FQNNGV. With 0 bases removed from V and 4 bases from J, the gap between germline ends came to 12 bases. The CDR3 loop spans 15 amino acids. CDR3: CASSLDLQGSYGYTF. Incomplete CDR3 DNA: TGTGCCAGCAGCTTAGATCTACAGGGCAGCTATGGC.

A note on this clone: The CDR3 is cut off 3 residues early in the read; its end comes from the germline J gene. V and J are TRBV13 and TRBJ2-2, with TRBD1 matching 9 bases. Germline CDR1 PRHDT, CDR2 FYEKMQ (reference sequence). This CDR3 contains 15 residues. The CDR3 DNA, read in part, is TGTGCCAGCAGCCCTACCGGGACAGGGAATGAAAAG. This gives the protein CASSPTGTGNEK. The entire CDR3 sequence reads CASSPTGTGNEKLFF.

Notes on this clone: The CDR3 is cut off 3 residues early in the read; its end comes from the germline J gene. The chain combines TRBV12-5 with TRBJ1-6; tentative D call: TRBD1 (5 bases). Germline CDR1 is LGHNT and CDR2 is FRNRAP. CDR3 length equals 13 residues. Deletions cut 6 bases from V and 9 bases from J, with 12 bases between. The CDR3 region is CASGGQGSSPLHF. The CDR3 bases that were read are TGTGCTAGTGGAGGGCAGGGAAGTTCACCC.

To note about this clone: The read stops 3 residues short of the end of the CDR3; the missing end is completed from the germline J gene. This chain links TRBV18 with TRBJ1-2, with a weak D call TRBD1 (6 bases). Per germline, CDR1 KGHSH and CDR2 LQKENI. CDR3 size: 15 residues. Trimming took 5 bases from V and 2 from J, leaving 15 bases between them. CDR3 DNA, as far as it was read: TGTGCCAGCTCAAAACGTCAGGGGAAGAACTATGGC. Amino acid sequence: CASSKRQGKNYG. The CDR3 in its entirety is CASSKRQGKNYGYTF.

Concerning this clone: The observed sequence ends 3 residues before the CDR3 terminus, with the missing tail filled in from the germline J gene. The chain joins TRBV20-1 to TRBJ2-3, with 12 bases matching TRBD2. V lost 5 bases to trimming and J lost 4 bases; unmatched junction nucleotides: 7. The CDR3 contains 15 residues. Germline V lookup: CDR1 DFQATT, CDR2 SNEGSKA (reference sequence). The CDR3: CSAGASGGAADTQYF. The sequenced part of the CDR3 DNA is TGCAGTGCTGGTGCTAGCGGGGGGGCCGCAGATACG.

As to this clone: Read data end 3 residues before the CDR3 end; the end is taken from the germline J gene. The V gene is TRBV7-3, the J gene TRBJ2-7; TRBD2 matches 8 bases. Looked up from germline, CDR1 is SGHTA and CDR2 is FQGTGA. The CDR3 consists of 15 residues. V lost 6 bases to trimming and J lost 1 base; unmatched junction nucleotides: 8. The CDR3 DNA, read in part, is TGTGCCAGCAGTCTGTATAGCGGGAATTCCTACGAG. Translating gives CASSLYSGNSYE. The full CDR3 protein reads CASSLYSGNSYEQYF.

In the case of this clone: The read comes to an end 3 residues before the CDR3 does, leaving the germline J gene to fill in the end. V is TRBV12-3 or TRBV12-4 and J is TRBJ2-5; perhaps TRBD1 as D (6 bases). CDR3 length equals 15 residues. Trimming removed 7 bases at V and 4 bases at J, with 19 bases between. CDR3 bases read: TGTGCCAGCACCTCTTCCGACAGGAATTTAGAGACC. This encodes CASTSSDRNLET. The CDR3 reads in full as CASTSSDRNLETQYF.

Comment on this clone: With the read ending 3 residues before the CDR3 end, the germline J gene is used to fill in that end. This chain links TRBV13 with TRBJ1-2, with TRBD1 as a possible D gene (5 bases). V was cut by 5 bases and J by 1 base, with 17 bases left in between. CDR1 is PRHDT, CDR2 FYEKMQ, per germline (reference sequence). The CDR3 is 16 residues long. The CDR3 DNA, read in part, is TGTGCCAGCAGCCGGGGGTCCCAGGACCTTAACTATGGC. Its translation is CASSRGSQDLNYG. The complete CDR3 reads CASSRGSQDLNYGYTF.

Points on this clone: The sequenced fragment ends 3 residues before the CDR3 boundary, so the rest is inferred from the germline J gene. This chain uses TRBV20-1 with TRBJ2-1; maybe TRBD2 (5 bases). The CDR3 has 13 amino acids. The germline V and J ends were trimmed by 6 bases and 4 bases, with 13 bases remaining between them. CDR1 and CDR2 from the germline V gene are DFQATT and SNEGSKA (reference sequence). The part of the CDR3 DNA that was read is TGCAGTGCCACCCTCGGGGAGTACAATGAG. This sequence encodes CSATLGEYNE. The whole CDR3 sequence is CSATLGEYNEQFF.

For this clone: One end of the junction is discordant with germline, which a read error may explain. CDR3 DNA, as far as it was read: TGTGCAAGTAGGGCCAGGGGTCTCTCCTATAATTCACCA. It encodes CASRARGLSYNSP. The entire CDR3 reads CASRARGLSYNSPLFF. The V gene is TRBV19, the J gene TRBJ1-4, with TRBD1 as a possible D gene (6 bases). The CDR3 end lies 3 residues beyond the end of the read and is filled in from the germline J gene. Germline V CDR1 and CDR2: LNHDA, SQIVND (reference sequence). The length of the CDR3 is 16 residues.

Of note for this clone: The CDR3 is cut off 3 residues early in the read; its end comes from the germline J gene. The chain uses TRBV6-2 or TRBV6-3 and TRBJ1-2, with TRBD1 as a possible D gene (5 bases). The germline CDR1 and CDR2 sequences are MNHEY and SVGEGT. Between the trimmed V and J ends, which lost 4 bases and 6 bases, there was a span of 6 bases. The CDR3 consists of 11 residues. CDR3 region: CASSWGDGYTF. Incomplete CDR3 DNA: TGTGCCAGCAGTTGGGGGGATGGC.

With regard to this clone: Sequencing ends 3 residues short of the CDR3 end; the germline J gene provides the rest. The chain has TRBV5-1 and TRBJ2-1, with D tentatively TRBD1 (5 bases). Trimming removed 2 bases from V and 6 bases from J, with 15 bases in between. CDR3 length equals 15 residues. CDR1 is SGHRS, CDR2 YFSETQ, per germline. The CDR3 DNA, read in part, is TGCGCCAGCAGCTTACAGGTCGGTTTCACCAATGAG. Translation gives CASSLQVGFTNE. The whole CDR3 is CASSLQVGFTNEQFF.